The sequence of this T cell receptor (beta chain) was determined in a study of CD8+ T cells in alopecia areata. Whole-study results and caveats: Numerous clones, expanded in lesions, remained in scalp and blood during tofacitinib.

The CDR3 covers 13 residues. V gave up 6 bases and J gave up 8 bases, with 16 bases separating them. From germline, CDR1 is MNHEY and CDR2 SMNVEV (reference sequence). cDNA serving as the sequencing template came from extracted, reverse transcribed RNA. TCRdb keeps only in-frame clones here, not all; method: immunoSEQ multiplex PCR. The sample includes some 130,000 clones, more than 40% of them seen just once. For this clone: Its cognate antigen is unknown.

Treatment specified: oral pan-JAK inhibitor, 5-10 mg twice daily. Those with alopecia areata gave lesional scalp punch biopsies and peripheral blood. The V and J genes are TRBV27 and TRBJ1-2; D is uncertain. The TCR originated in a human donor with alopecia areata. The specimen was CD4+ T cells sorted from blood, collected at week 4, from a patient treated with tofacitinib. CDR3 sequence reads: CASSPNVGLGYTF. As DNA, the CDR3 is TGTGCCAGCAGCCCCAACGTGGGCCTGGGCTACACCTTC.